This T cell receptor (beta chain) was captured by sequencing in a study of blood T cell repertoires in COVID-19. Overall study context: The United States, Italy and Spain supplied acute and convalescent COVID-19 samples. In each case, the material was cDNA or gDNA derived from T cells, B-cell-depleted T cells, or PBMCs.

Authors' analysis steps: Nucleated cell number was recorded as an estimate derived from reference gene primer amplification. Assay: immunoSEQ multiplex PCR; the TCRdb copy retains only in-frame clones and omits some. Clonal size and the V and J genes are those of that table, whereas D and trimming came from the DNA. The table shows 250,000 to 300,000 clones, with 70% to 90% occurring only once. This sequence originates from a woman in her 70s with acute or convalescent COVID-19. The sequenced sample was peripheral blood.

CDR3 bases: TGCAGCGTTGTTGGCAGATCCCCCTACGAGCAGTACTTC. This encodes CSVVGRSPYEQYF. The chain is built from TRBV29-1 and TRBJ2-7; D not certain. V shed 4 bases and J shed 2 bases, with 12 bases lying between them. The CDR3 runs 13 residues. Germline CDR1 and CDR2: SQVTM and ANQGSEA.